These T cell receptor beta chains were read from a single sample in a study of cytomegalovirus exposure and HLA in healthy donors. The table came from immunoSEQ multiplex PCR; TCRdb's copy has only in-frame clones and leaves some out. Found here are about 120,000 clones, 81% of them singletons; the top ten hold about 2%. Sequenced sample: PBMCs. The source is a middle-aged woman in good health and CMV-seronegative. Each CDR3 is given with its conserved first and last residue. The D gene is left open where the match is weak. Clone sizes are given selectively: once, few, many, or a class where the clone is expanded.

d_call clone_size j_call v_call cdr3_aa cdr3_nt
- - TRBJ1-1 TRBV11-2 CASSLEGRGDTEAFF TGTGCCAGCAGCTTAGAGGGCCGGGGGGACACTGAAGCTTTCTTT
TRBD2 once TRBJ2-1 TRBV7-9 CASSSLSGGAVSYNEQFF TGTGCCAGCAGCTCGCTTAGCGGGGGGGCCGTGTCCTACAATGAGCAGTTCTTC
- once TRBJ1-2 TRBV25-1 CASFLRGYTF TGTGCCAGCTTCCTTCGTGGCTACACCTTC
TRBD1 - TRBJ2-1 TRBV5-1 CASSSTGVGIDEQFF TGCGCCAGCAGCTCGACAGGGGTGGGGATCGATGAGCAGTTCTTC
- - TRBJ2-7 TRBV21-1 CASRRRSSVASGRASYEQYF TGTGCCAGCAGAAGAAGATCGAGTGTGGCTAGCGGGAGGGCCTCATACGAGCAGTACTTC
- - TRBJ2-3 TRBV5-1 CASSSGSTDTQYF TGCGCCAGCAGCTCCGGGAGCACAGATACGCAGTATTTT
TRBD1 - TRBJ2-7 TRBV27 CASSPEPGTGILEQYF TGTGCCAGCAGCCCAGAACCCGGGACAGGGATACTCGAGCAGTACTTC
- - TRBJ1-1 TRBV30 CARIDMNTEAFF TGTGCCAGAATAGACATGAACACTGAAGCTTTCTTT
TRBD1 few TRBJ2-2 TRBV6-6 CASTSDRAYTGELFF TGTGCCAGCACTTCGGACAGGGCCTACACCGGGGAGCTGTTTTTT
- - TRBJ2-5 TRBV7-9 CASSLLLDPGQETQYF TGTGCCAGCAGCTTATTGCTTGATCCGGGACAAGAGACCCAGTACTTC
TRBD1 - TRBJ2-1 TRBV6-1 CASSGDRGLYNEQFF TGTGCCAGCAGCGGCGACAGGGGATTGTACAATGAGCAGTTCTTC
TRBD1 - TRBJ1-3 TRBV30 CAWSAGDRGDTIYF TGTGCCTGGAGTGCCGGGGACAGGGGGGACACCATATATTTT
- - TRBJ1-1 TRBV5-1 CASRREGGNTEAFF TGCGCCAGCAGAAGGGAGGGCGGGAACACTGAAGCTTTCTTT
- - TRBJ1-2 TRBV4-2 CASSRRDNRVYTF TGTGCCAGCAGCCGACGGGATAACAGGGTCTACACCTTC
TRBD2 few TRBJ2-3 TRBV6-1 CASSEARTSGVTDTQYF TGTGCCAGCAGTGAAGCACGGACTAGCGGGGTCACAGATACGCAGTATTTT
- - TRBJ1-2 TRBV21-1 CASSKLDGGFLYGYTF TGTGCCAGCAGCAAACTAGATGGTGGGTTTCTTTATGGCTACACCTTC
- - TRBJ2-5 TRBV6-5 CASSWRGTQYF TGTGCCAGCAGTTGGAGAGGGACCCAGTACTTC
TRBD1 - TRBJ1-5 TRBV6-5 CASSRDRGGNQPQHF TGTGCCAGCAGTCGCGACAGGGGAGGCAATCAGCCCCAGCATTTT
TRBD2 - TRBJ2-1 TRBV4-1 CASSNPRTSGSYNEQFF TGCGCCAGCAGCAACCCGAGGACTAGCGGATCCTACAATGAGCAGTTCTTC
TRBD2 - TRBJ2-7 TRBV11-2 CASTAGGVYEQYF TGTGCCAGCACCGCGGGAGGGGTCTACGAGCAGTACTTC
TRBD1 - TRBJ1-2 TRBV6-5 CASSHGQDPNYGYTF TGTGCCAGCAGCCACGGACAGGACCCTAACTATGGCTACACCTTC
- - TRBJ1-1 TRBV19 CASSRRDTMNTEAFF TGTGCCAGCAGTCGACGAGACACCATGAACACTGAAGCTTTCTTT
TRBD1 - TRBJ2-7 TRBV15 CATSLQKGTGRYEQYF TGTGCCACCAGCCTCCAGAAGGGGACAGGGAGATACGAGCAGTACTTC
TRBD1 - TRBJ1-2 TRBV19 CASSIYGRGPNYGYTF TGTGCCAGTAGTATATATGGCAGGGGGCCGAACTATGGCTACACCTTC
- - TRBJ1-6 TRBV27 CASSSGASYNSPLHF TGTGCCAGCAGTTCAGGGGCCTCCTATAATTCACCCCTCCACTTT
TRBD1 few TRBJ2-7 TRBV15 CATSRDLGDRAYEQYF TGTGCCACCAGCAGAGATCTGGGGGACAGGGCCTACGAGCAGTACTTC